The T cell receptor beta chain described here comes from a study of shared clonotypes between healthy human individuals. On the study more broadly: A donor's plate count was three for CD4 naive and three for CD4 memory; CD8 naive had two and CD8 memory one.

Samples underwent the assay at deep level. TCRdb's copy holds only in-frame clones and misses some; the assay was immunoSEQ multiplex PCR. The data hold about 610,000 clones, with roughly 96% observed a single time. With respect to this clone: No antigen is known for it.

Naive CD8 cells were CD45RO-negative, positively selected for CCR7, excluding terminally differentiated effector memory CD45RA+ cells. Looked up from germline, CDR1 is MDHEN and CDR2 is SYDVKM. The CDR3 contains 14 residues. Trimming took off 5 bases at V and 11 bases at J, with 19 bases between the two ends. General observations from the study: Unshared clonotypes carried lower generation probabilities than those common to all four donors. Several donors showed sharing of about 4.8% of naive CD4 clonotypes.

The sample consisted of naive CD8+ T cells sorted from blood. The rearrangement links TRBV28 to TRBJ1-3, with D tentatively TRBD1 (5 bases). This TCR was recovered from a woman in her twenties or thirties in good health. The CDR3 is CASSPTMLTAPIYF. In DNA, the CDR3 is TGTGCCAGCAGTCCGACAATGCTGACAGCCCCCATATATTTT. Complete variable domain (other parts from reference TRBV28 and TRBJ1-3): DVKVTQSSRYLVKRTGEKVFLECVQDMDHENMFWYRQDPGLGLRLIYFSYDVKMKEKGDIPEGYSVSREKKERFSLILESASTNQTSMYLCASSPTMLTAPIYFGEGSWLTVV.